Listed below are T cell receptor beta chains from one sample, sequenced in a study of blood T cell repertoires in COVID-19. Only in-frame clones appear in the TCRdb table, and some are missing; sequencing was by immunoSEQ multiplex PCR. The table lists more than 200,000 clones, roughly 90% of them singletons. The sequenced material came from peripheral blood. These receptors were collected from a woman aged 60-70 years with acute or convalescent COVID-19. Each CDR3 is given with its conserved first and last residue. A D gene is named only where the DNA matches it firmly. Clone size, where shown, is once, few, many, or a class for clones that have expanded.

CDR3 | DNA | size | J | D | V
CAISTGQGTGQPQHF | TGTGCCATCAGTACGGGACAGGGAACGGGTCAGCCCCAGCATTTT | . | TRBJ1-5 | TRBD1 | TRBV10-3
CASSLWPLSGEKLFF | TGTGCCAGCAGCCTCTGGCCCCTCAGCGGTGAAAAACTGTTTTTT | . | TRBJ1-4 | . | TRBV11-2
CASSLRGGTLDNEQFF | TGTGCCAGCAGCTTACGGGGGGGGACCCTTGACAATGAGCAGTTCTTC | . | TRBJ2-1 | TRBD2 | TRBV11-3
CAWSRGGNEQFF | TGTGCCTGGAGCAGGGGCGGCAATGAGCAGTTCTTC | . | TRBJ2-1 | . | TRBV30
CASSTGTSGSGGKQFF | TGTGCCAGTAGTACCGGGACTAGCGGGAGCGGGGGAAAGCAGTTCTTC | . | TRBJ2-1 | TRBD2 | TRBV19
CASSLRLAGEQFF | TGTGCCAGCAGCTTAAGGCTAGCGGGGGAGCAGTTCTTC | . | TRBJ2-1 | TRBD2 | TRBV7-9
CASSYSSTSGGPNEQFF | TGTGCCAGCAGTTACTCCTCAACTAGCGGGGGTCCCAATGAGCAGTTCTTC | . | TRBJ2-1 | TRBD2 | TRBV6-2/TRBV6-3
CASSVGGAHGGELFF | TGTGCCAGCAGCGTCGGTGGGGCCCACGGCGGGGAGCTGTTTTTT | once | TRBJ2-2 | . | TRBV9
CASNDFYGYTF | TGCGCCAGCAATGACTTCTATGGCTACACCTTC | . | TRBJ1-2 | . | TRBV10-2
CASSQERGLSTDTQYF | TGTGCCAGCAGCCAAGAAAGGGGGTTAAGCACAGATACGCAGTATTTT | . | TRBJ2-3 | . | TRBV27
CASSKDRGLSQPQHF | TGTGCCAGCAGCAAGGACAGGGGGCTTAGTCAGCCCCAGCATTTT | . | TRBJ1-5 | TRBD1 | TRBV13
CASSQGGTGGNEQFF | TGTGCCAGCAGCCAGGGCGGGACAGGGGGTAATGAGCAGTTCTTC | . | TRBJ2-1 | TRBD1 | TRBV9
CASSYLRTDDNYGYTF | TGTGCCAGCAGCTACCTTCGGACAGATGATAACTATGGCTACACCTTC | . | TRBJ1-2 | . | TRBV5-6
CASRETAGELFF | TGTGCCAGTAGGGAGACTGCCGGGGAGCTGTTTTTT | . | TRBJ2-2 | . | TRBV19
CASSIGVAELDTQYF | TGTGCCAGTAGTATTGGGGTAGCGGAGCTAGATACGCAGTATTTT | few | TRBJ2-3 | . | TRBV19
CASSSRTGFYGYTF | TGTGCCAGCAGCTCCCGGACAGGTTTCTATGGCTACACCTTC | few | TRBJ1-2 | TRBD1 | TRBV9
CASSSWGGGRTEAFF | TGTGCCAGCAGCTCATGGGGGGGAGGGCGAACTGAAGCTTTCTTT | . | TRBJ1-1 | . | TRBV3-1/TRBV3-2
CASRDRTVTEAFF | TGTGCCAGTAGAGACAGGACGGTCACTGAAGCTTTCTTT | . | TRBJ1-1 | . | TRBV19
CATSLMTSARTDTQYF | TGTGCCACCAGCCTTATGACTAGCGCTCGGACAGATACGCAGTATTTT | . | TRBJ2-3 | TRBD2 | TRBV15
CASSESGSIETQYF | TGTGCCAGCAGTGAAAGTGGTAGCATAGAGACCCAGTACTTC | . | TRBJ2-5 | . | TRBV2
CASSQGARSPLHF | TGTGCCAGCAGTCAGGGGGCGCGATCACCCCTCCACTTT | . | TRBJ1-6 | TRBD1 | TRBV2
CAWSPTGSNTEAFF | TGTGCCTGGAGTCCCACAGGGTCGAACACTGAAGCTTTCTTT | . | TRBJ1-1 | . | TRBV30
CASSLAASRSTDTQYF | TGCGCCAGCAGCTTGGCGGCTAGTCGTAGCACAGATACGCAGTATTTT | . | TRBJ2-3 | . | TRBV5-1
CASRGLGTSSEGRNEQFF | TGTGCCAGCAGGGGCCTCGGGACTAGCAGCGAGGGGCGAAATGAGCAGTTCTTC | . | TRBJ2-1 | TRBD2 | TRBV7-2
CASSLQGYSNQPQHF | TGTGCCAGCAGCTTACAGGGTTATAGCAATCAGCCCCAGCATTTT | . | TRBJ1-5 | . | TRBV11-2
CASSGRVPPDTQYF | TGTGCCAGCTCGGGAAGAGTCCCCCCAGATACGCAGTATTTT | . | TRBJ2-3 | . | TRBV28
CATSDIGQANTGELFF | TGTGCCACCAGTGATATCGGACAGGCGAACACCGGGGAGCTGTTTTTT | . | TRBJ2-2 | TRBD1 | TRBV24-1
CASSPGLVNDEQFF | TGCGCCAGCAGCCCGGGACTAGTTAACGATGAGCAGTTCTTC | . | TRBJ2-1 | TRBD2 | TRBV5-1
CASRTGIQETQYF | TGTGCCAGCAGGACAGGGATACAAGAGACCCAGTACTTC | once | TRBJ2-5 | TRBD1 | TRBV6-6
CASRNRGFTGELFF | TGTGCCAGCAGGAACAGGGGGTTCACCGGGGAGCTGTTTTTT | . | TRBJ2-2 | TRBD1 | TRBV28
CASSDDPGHQPQHF | TGTGCCAGCAGTGACGATCCAGGGCATCAGCCCCAGCATTTT | . | TRBJ1-5 | . | TRBV6-1
CASSTRTSGRVLEQYF | TGTGCCAGCAGTACACGGACTAGCGGGAGGGTCCTCGAGCAGTACTTC | . | TRBJ2-7 | TRBD2 | TRBV28
CASSLGGGSGRIAGTQYF | TGTGCCAGCAGCTTGGGAGGCGGTAGCGGGCGTATTGCGGGTACGCAGTATTTT | . | TRBJ2-3 | TRBD2 | TRBV7-2
CASSTTGGNTEAFF | TGCGCCAGCAGCACCACGGGAGGGAACACTGAAGCTTTCTTT | . | TRBJ1-1 | . | TRBV5-1
CASSRDGRVDTQYF | TGTGCCAGCAGCCGAGACGGGAGGGTAGATACGCAGTATTTT | . | TRBJ2-3 | TRBD2 | TRBV11-1
CASSQITGRNTEAFF | TGTGCCAGCAGCCAAATTACAGGACGGAACACTGAAGCTTTCTTT | . | TRBJ1-1 | . | TRBV14
CASSTGTSEYNEQFF | TGTGCCAGTAGCACCGGGACTAGCGAGTACAATGAGCAGTTCTTC | . | TRBJ2-1 | TRBD2 | TRBV19
CASSLSLDRTGNTIYF | TGCGCCAGCAGCCTATCCTTGGACAGGACTGGAAACACCATATATTTT | . | TRBJ1-3 | TRBD1 | TRBV5-1
CASSPLGGLGGEKLFF | TGTGCCAGCAGCCCACTGGGAGGCCTCGGTGGTGAAAAACTGTTTTTT | . | TRBJ1-4 | . | TRBV11-2
CASSIVPSALPITQYF | TGTGCCAGTAGTATAGTTCCTAGCGCGCTACCCATTACGCAGTATTTT | . | TRBJ2-3 | . | TRBV19
CAWSPRDRGLNEQFF | TGTGCCTGGAGTCCCCGGGACAGGGGGCTCAATGAGCAGTTCTTC | once | TRBJ2-1 | TRBD1 | TRBV30
CASSPGAGGAQYF | TGTGCCAGCAGTCCCGGGGCCGGGGGGGCGCAGTATTTT | . | TRBJ2-3 | TRBD2 | TRBV6-5
CASSVTGGIYGYTF | TGTGCCAGCAGCGTTACAGGGGGAATCTATGGCTACACCTTC | . | TRBJ1-2 | TRBD1 | TRBV7-2
CASSLSYEQYF | TGTGCCAGCAGCCTATCCTACGAGCAGTACTTC | once | TRBJ2-7 | . | TRBV7-6
CASSLFNRAETQYF | TGTGCCAGCAGCTTATTTAACAGGGCCGAGACCCAGTACTTC | . | TRBJ2-5 | . | TRBV7-2
CASSYQLANRQETQYF | TGTGCCAGCAGTTACCAACTAGCGAATCGCCAAGAGACCCAGTACTTC | once | TRBJ2-5 | TRBD2 | TRBV28
CASSQVAGANTGELFF | TGTGCCAGCAGCCAAGTAGCGGGGGCTAACACCGGGGAGCTGTTTTTT | . | TRBJ2-2 | TRBD2 | TRBV3-1/TRBV3-2
CASSTRTGILDYGYTF | TGTGCCAGCAGCACCCGGACAGGGATCCTTGACTATGGCTACACCTTC | . | TRBJ1-2 | TRBD1 | TRBV7-9
CASSDGTGINSPLHF | TGTGCCAGCAGTGACGGGACAGGGATCAATTCACCCCTCCACTTT | . | TRBJ1-6 | TRBD1 | TRBV6-4
CASSQRGGQLSEKLFF | TGTGCCAGCAGCCAAAGAGGGGGACAGTTAAGTGAAAAACTGTTTTTT | . | TRBJ1-4 | TRBD1 | TRBV3-1/TRBV3-2